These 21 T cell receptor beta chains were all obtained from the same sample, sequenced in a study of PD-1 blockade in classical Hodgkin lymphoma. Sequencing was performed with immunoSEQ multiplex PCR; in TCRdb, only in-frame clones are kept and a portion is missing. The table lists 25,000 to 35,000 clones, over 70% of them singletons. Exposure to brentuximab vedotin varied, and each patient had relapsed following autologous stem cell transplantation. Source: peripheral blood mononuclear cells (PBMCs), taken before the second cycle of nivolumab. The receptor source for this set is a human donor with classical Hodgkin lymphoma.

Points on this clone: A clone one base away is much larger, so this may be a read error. In DNA form, the CDR3 reads TGCGCCAGCAGCTTGGGCTACGAGCAGTACTTC. Its protein product is CASSLGYEQYF. The rearrangement joins TRBV5-1 to TRBJ2-5, with unresolved D. With the DNA end fitting TRBJ2-7 better, the J assignment may be wrong. Germline V gives CDR1 SGHRS, CDR2 YFSETQ. The CDR3 is 11 amino acids.

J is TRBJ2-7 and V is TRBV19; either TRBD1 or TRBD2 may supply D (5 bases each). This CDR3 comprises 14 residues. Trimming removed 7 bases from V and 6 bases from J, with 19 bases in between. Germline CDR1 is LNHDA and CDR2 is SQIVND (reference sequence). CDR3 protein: CASTPGQGLSEQYF. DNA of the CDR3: TGTGCCAGTACCCCGGGGCAGGGTCTAAGCGAGCAGTACTTC.

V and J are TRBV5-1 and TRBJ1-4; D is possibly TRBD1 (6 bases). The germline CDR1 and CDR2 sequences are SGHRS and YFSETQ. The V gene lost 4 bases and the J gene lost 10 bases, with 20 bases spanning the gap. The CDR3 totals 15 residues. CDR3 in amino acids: CASSLTGRDWGKLFF. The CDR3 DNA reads TGCGCCAGCAGCCTGACAGGCCGGGATTGGGGAAAACTGTTTTTT. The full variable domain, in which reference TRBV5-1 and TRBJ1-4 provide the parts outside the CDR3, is KAGVTQTPRYLIKTRGQQVTLSCSPISGHRSVSWYQQTPGQGLQFLFEYFSETQRNKGNFPGRFSGRQFSNSRSEMNVSTLELGDSALYLCASSLTGRDWGKLFFGSGTQLSVL.

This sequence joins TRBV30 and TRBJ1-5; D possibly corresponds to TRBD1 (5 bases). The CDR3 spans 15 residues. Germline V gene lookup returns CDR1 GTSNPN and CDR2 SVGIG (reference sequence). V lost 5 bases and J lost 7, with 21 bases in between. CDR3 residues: CAWGAGSRRGQPQHF. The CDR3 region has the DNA TGTGCCTGGGGGGCAGGGTCCCGTAGAGGACAGCCCCAGCATTTT.

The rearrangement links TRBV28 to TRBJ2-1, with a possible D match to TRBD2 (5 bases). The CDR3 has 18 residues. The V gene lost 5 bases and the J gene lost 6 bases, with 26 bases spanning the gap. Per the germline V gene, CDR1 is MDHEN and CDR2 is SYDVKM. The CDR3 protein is CASSPPMERITESNEQFF. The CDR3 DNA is TGTGCCAGCAGTCCCCCGATGGAGCGGATCACGGAATCCAATGAGCAGTTCTTC.

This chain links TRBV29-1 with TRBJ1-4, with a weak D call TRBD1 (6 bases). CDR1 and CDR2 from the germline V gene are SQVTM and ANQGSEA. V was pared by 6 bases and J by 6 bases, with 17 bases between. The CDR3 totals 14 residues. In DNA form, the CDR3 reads TGCAGCGTGAAGATACAGGGATGGGATGAAAAACTGTTTTTT. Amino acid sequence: CSVKIQGWDEKLFF. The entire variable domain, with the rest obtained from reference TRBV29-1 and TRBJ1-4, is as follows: SAVISQKPSRDICQRGTSLTIQCQVDSQVTMMFWYRQQPGQSLTLIATANQGSEATYESGFVIDKFPISRPNLTFSTLTVSNMSPEDSSIYLCSVKIQGWDEKLFFGSGTQLSVL.

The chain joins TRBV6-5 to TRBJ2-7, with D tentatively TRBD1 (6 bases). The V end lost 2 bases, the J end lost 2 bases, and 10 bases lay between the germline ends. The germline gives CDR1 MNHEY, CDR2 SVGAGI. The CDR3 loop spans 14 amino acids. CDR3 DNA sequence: TGTGCCAGCAGTTACAGGGGGAAGGCCTACGAGCAGTACTTC. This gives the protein CASSYRGKAYEQYF.

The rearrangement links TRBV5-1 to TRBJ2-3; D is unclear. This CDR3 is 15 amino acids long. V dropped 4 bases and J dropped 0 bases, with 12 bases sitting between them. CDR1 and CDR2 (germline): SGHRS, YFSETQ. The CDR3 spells CASSQRQDSTDTQYF. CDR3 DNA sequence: TGCGCCAGCAGCCAGAGGCAGGATAGCACAGATACGCAGTATTTT.

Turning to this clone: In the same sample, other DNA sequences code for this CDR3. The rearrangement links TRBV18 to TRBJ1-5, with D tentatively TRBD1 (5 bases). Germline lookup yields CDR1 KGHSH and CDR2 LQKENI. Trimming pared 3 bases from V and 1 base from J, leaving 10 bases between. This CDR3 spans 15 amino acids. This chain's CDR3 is CASSPGSGSNQPQHF. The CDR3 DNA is TGTGCCAGCTCACCCGGATCAGGGAGCAATCAGCCCCAGCATTTT. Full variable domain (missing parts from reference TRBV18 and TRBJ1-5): NAGVMQNPRHLVRRRGQEARLRCSPMKGHSHVYWYRQLPEEGLKFMVYLQKENIIDESGMPKERFSAEFPKEGPSILRIQQVVRGDSAAYFCASSPGSGSNQPQHFGDGTRLSIL.

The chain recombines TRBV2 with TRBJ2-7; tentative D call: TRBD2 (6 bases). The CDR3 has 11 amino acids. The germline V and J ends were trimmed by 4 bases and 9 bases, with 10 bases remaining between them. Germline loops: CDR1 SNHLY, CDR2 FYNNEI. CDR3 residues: CASSVGGSQYF. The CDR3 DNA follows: TGTGCCAGCAGTGTGGGAGGCTCGCAGTACTTC.

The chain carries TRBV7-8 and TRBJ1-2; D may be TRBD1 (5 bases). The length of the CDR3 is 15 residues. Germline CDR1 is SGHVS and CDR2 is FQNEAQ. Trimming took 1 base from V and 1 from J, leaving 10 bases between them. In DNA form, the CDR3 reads TGTGCCAGCAGCTTAGAAGGGACTATTAACTATGGCTACACCTTC. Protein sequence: CASSLEGTINYGYTF.

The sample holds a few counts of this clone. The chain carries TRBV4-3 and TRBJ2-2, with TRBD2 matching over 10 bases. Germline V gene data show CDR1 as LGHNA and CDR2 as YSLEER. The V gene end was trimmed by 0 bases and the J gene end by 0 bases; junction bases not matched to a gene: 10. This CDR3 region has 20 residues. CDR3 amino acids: CASSQEWLLAGEANTGELFF. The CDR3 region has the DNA TGCGCCAGCAGCCAAGAATGGCTCCTAGCGGGAGAAGCGAACACCGGGGAGCTGTTTTTT.

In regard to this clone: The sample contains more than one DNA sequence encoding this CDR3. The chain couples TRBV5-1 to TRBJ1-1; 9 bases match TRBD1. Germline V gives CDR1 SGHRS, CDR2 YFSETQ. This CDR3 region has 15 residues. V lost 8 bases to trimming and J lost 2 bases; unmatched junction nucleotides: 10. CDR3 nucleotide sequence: TGCGCCAGTTCCTTCCCGGACAGGGGAAACACTGAAGCTTTCTTT. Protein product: CASSFPDRGNTEAFF.

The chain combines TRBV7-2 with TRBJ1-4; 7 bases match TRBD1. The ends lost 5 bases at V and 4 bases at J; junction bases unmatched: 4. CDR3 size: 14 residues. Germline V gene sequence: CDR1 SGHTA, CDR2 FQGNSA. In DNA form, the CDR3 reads TGTGCCAGCAGCCTTGGGACAGTTAATGAAAAACTGTTTTTT. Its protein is CASSLGTVNEKLFF. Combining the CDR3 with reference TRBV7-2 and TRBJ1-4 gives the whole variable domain GAGVSQSPSNKVTEKGKDVELRCDPISGHTALYWYRQSLGQGLEFLIYFQGNSAPDKSGLPSDRFSAERTGGSVSTLTIQRTQQEDSAVYLCASSLGTVNEKLFFGSGTQLSVL.

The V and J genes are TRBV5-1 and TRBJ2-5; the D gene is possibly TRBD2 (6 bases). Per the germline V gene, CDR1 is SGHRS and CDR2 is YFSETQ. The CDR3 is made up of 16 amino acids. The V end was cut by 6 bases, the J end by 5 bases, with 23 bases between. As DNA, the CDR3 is TGCGCCAGCACCTCCGGAGGTGGATGGGGGGAGGAGACCCAGTACTTC. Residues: CASTSGGGWGEETQYF.

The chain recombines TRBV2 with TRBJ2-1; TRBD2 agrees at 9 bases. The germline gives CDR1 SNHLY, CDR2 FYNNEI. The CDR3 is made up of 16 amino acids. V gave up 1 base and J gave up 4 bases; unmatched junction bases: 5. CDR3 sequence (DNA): TGTGCCAGCAGTGAAGGGGTGACTAGCGGTTACAATGAGCAGTTCTTC. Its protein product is CASSEGVTSGYNEQFF.

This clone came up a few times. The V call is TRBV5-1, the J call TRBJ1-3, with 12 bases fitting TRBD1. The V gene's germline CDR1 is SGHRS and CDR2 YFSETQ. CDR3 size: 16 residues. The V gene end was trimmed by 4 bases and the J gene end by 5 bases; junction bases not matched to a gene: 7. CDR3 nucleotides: TGCGCCAGCAGCGCCGGGACAGGGGGCCGGAGAAACACCATATATTTT. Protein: CASSAGTGGRRNTIYF. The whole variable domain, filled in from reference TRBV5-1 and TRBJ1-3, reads KAGVTQTPRYLIKTRGQQVTLSCSPISGHRSVSWYQQTPGQGLQFLFEYFSETQRNKGNFPGRFSGRQFSNSRSEMNVSTLELGDSALYLCASSAGTGGRRNTIYFGEGSWLTVV.

The CDR3 is CAWNTAGTDTQYF. CDR3 coding DNA: TGTGCCTGGAACACGGCTGGCACAGATACGCAGTATTTT. The chain couples TRBV30 to TRBJ2-3; no clear D gene. The CDR3 loop spans 13 amino acids. Germline CDR1 GTSNPN, CDR2 SVGIG (reference sequence). Trimming left V 4 bases short and J 1 base short, with 9 bases between.

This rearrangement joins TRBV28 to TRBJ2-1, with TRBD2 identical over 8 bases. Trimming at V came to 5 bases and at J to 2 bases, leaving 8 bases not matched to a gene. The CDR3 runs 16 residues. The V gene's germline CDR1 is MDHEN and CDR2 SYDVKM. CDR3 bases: TGTGCCAGCAGTCTAATAGCGGGGTCTACCTACAATGAGCAGTTCTTC. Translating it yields CASSLIAGSTYNEQFF.

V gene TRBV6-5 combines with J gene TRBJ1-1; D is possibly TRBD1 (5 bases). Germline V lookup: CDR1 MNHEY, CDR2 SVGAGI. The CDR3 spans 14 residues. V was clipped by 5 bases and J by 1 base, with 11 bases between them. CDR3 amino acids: CASSASGGNTEAFF. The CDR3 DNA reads TGTGCCAGCAGTGCCTCCGGGGGGAACACTGAAGCTTTCTTT.

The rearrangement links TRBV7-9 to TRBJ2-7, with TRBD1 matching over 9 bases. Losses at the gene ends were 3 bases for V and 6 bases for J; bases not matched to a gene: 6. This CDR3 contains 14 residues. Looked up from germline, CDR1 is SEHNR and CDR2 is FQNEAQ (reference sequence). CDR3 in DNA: TGTGCCAGCAGCTTCAGCTTGGGACAGGGCGAGCAGTACTTC. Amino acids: CASSFSLGQGEQYF.